This T cell receptor beta chain was identified during a study of blood T cell repertoires in COVID-19. Repertoires were generated with immunoSEQ multiplex PCR, while TCRdb's copy carries only in-frame clones and drops some. This table holds about 160,000 clones, 70% to 85% found once. CDR1 is LNHNV and CDR2 is YYDKDF in the germline V gene (reference sequence). V lost 0 bases to trimming and J lost 5 bases, with 8 bases between them. There are 13 residues in the CDR3. The sequence was obtained from an elderly woman with acute or convalescent COVID-19. Sample: peripheral blood. This chain uses TRBV15 with TRBJ2-7; TRBD1 is a possible D gene (6 bases). As DNA, the CDR3 is TGTGCCACCAGCAGAGATCGACAGGACGAGCAGTACTTC. Translation gives CATSRDRQDEQYF.